A selection of T cell receptor beta chains follows, all from one sample in a study of cytomegalovirus exposure and HLA in healthy donors. Data came from immunoSEQ multiplex PCR; TCRdb stores just in-frame clones and leaves some out. This table holds around 210,000 clones, 65% to 80% found once. Sequenced sample: PBMCs. All receptors derive from a middle-aged man in good health and CMV-seronegative. CDR3s include the opening cysteine and the closing phenylalanine or tryptophan. The D gene is left open where the match is weak. Only part of the rows carry a size: once, few, many, or a class if the clone is expanded.

j_gene,abundance,v_gene,d_gene,CDR3nt,CDR3aa
TRBJ2-7,-,TRBV29-1,TRBD2,TGCAGCGTTGAAGGACTAGCGGGGTCCTACGAGCAGTACTTC,CSVEGLAGSYEQYF
TRBJ2-1,-,TRBV7-9,-,TGTGCCAGCACCCTAGACGGTAGCAGAATCAACAATGAGCAGTTCTTC,CASTLDGSRINNEQFF
TRBJ2-4,-,TRBV11-2,-,TGTGCCAGCAGCTTAGCCGGGATGGGCCAAAACATTCAGTACTTC,CASSLAGMGQNIQYF
TRBJ2-3,few,TRBV11-2,-,TGTGCCAGCAGCTTAAGGGCCCAGCGGAGGGATACGCAGTATTTT,CASSLRAQRRDTQYF
TRBJ1-5,-,TRBV11-2,-,TGTGCCAGCAGCCCTACCGGGACCGGGGGTCAGCCCCAGCATTTT,CASSPTGTGGQPQHF
TRBJ2-1,few,TRBV4-1,TRBD2,TGCGCCAGCAGCCAATTAGCGGGAGGCTCCTACAATGAGCAGTTCTTC,CASSQLAGGSYNEQFF
TRBJ2-7,-,TRBV27,TRBD1,TGTGCCAGCAGTTTTGCAACAGGGGGCACCTACGAGCAGTACTTC,CASSFATGGTYEQYF
TRBJ1-4,-,TRBV28,-,TGTGCCAGCAGCCGGGGTAGTGAAAAACTGTTTTTT,CASSRGSEKLFF
TRBJ1-1,few,TRBV9,-,TGTGCCAGCAGCACTCCATCCGGGGGGAGCACTGAAGCTTTCTTT,CASSTPSGGSTEAFF
TRBJ1-2,-,TRBV14,TRBD1,TGTGCCAGCAGCCTTGGGACAGGCTATGGCTACACCTTC,CASSLGTGYGYTF
TRBJ2-3,few,TRBV10-3,-,TGTGCCATCAGTGACACCCACAGGCCAGATACGCAGTATTTT,CAISDTHRPDTQYF
TRBJ2-2,few,TRBV7-9,-,TGTGCCAGCAGCTTACTAGGGGGCGGGGAGCTGTTTTTT,CASSLLGGGELFF
TRBJ2-3,-,TRBV7-3,-,TGTGCCAGCAGCAAAAGCACCAGCACAGATACGCAGTATTTT,CASSKSTSTDTQYF
TRBJ1-5,-,TRBV28,-,TGTGCCAGCAGTTCCTCTCGGACAGCGTATAGCAATCAGCCCCAGCATTTT,CASSSSRTAYSNQPQHF
TRBJ2-5,-,TRBV25-1,-,TGTGCCAGCAGTGATTCCTCCTACAGGGATCAGACCCAGTACTTC,CASSDSSYRDQTQYF
TRBJ2-7,-,TRBV7-3,-,TGTGCCAGCAGCCCCACCGACGGAGCGAAAACCGGCGAGCAGTACTTC,CASSPTDGAKTGEQYF
TRBJ2-2,-,TRBV10-2,-,TGCGCCAGCAGTGAGATGATGGGCGCCGGGGAGCTGTTTTTT,CASSEMMGAGELFF
TRBJ2-7,once,TRBV15,TRBD1,TGTGCCACCAGCAGGAAAGGGGGCAGGGGGTTAAGCGAGCAGTACTTC,CATSRKGGRGLSEQYF
TRBJ1-4,-,TRBV2,TRBD1,TGTGCCAGCAGGGACAGGACAGGGGAGGAAAAACTGTTTTTT,CASRDRTGEEKLFF
TRBJ1-1,-,TRBV11-2,-,TGTGCCAGCAGCTTAGCGGAGGCCGTGGGGGCTTTCTTT,CASSLAEAVGAFF
TRBJ1-1,-,TRBV5-4,TRBD1,TGTGCCAGCAGTCGACAGGGAATGAACACTGAAGCTTTCTTT,CASSRQGMNTEAFF
TRBJ1-1,-,TRBV7-8,-,TGTGCCAGCAGCTTAGGGGACGGGGGGCACACTGAAGCTTTCTTT,CASSLGDGGHTEAFF
TRBJ2-7,once,TRBV7-2,TRBD1,TGTGCCAGCAGCCCCCGGACAGGTTTGGGGTCCTACGAGCAGTACTTC,CASSPRTGLGSYEQYF
TRBJ1-6,-,TRBV30,TRBD1,TGTGCCTGGAAGAGGACAGGGGCGGTAACCTATAATTCACCCCTCCACTTT,CAWKRTGAVTYNSPLHF
TRBJ1-4,few,TRBV28,-,TGTGCCAGCAGTCCGGGACAACCGAATGAAAAACTGTTTTTT,CASSPGQPNEKLFF
TRBJ1-5,-,TRBV18,-,TGTGCCAGCTCAGGACAGCCCGGTCAGCCCCAGCATTTT,CASSGQPGQPQHF
TRBJ2-7,-,TRBV7-8,TRBD1,TGTGCCAGCAGCGTGCGGGTCGGACAGGGGATTTCCTACGAGCAGTACTTC,CASSVRVGQGISYEQYF
TRBJ2-7,-,TRBV9,-,TGTGCCAGCAGCGCATCTCCGACACCGTCCTACGAGCAGTACTTC,CASSASPTPSYEQYF
TRBJ2-1,-,TRBV27,TRBD2,TGTGCCAGCAGCAACGAGGGACTAGCGATAGCAAATGAGCAGTTCTTC,CASSNEGLAIANEQFF
TRBJ2-3,few,TRBV7-3,TRBD1,TGTGCCAGCAGCCGACCGGGACAGGGGACAGATACGCAGTATTTT,CASSRPGQGTDTQYF
TRBJ1-1,-,TRBV13,-,TGTGCCAGCAGCCGCTCCAAAGGGGCGAACACTGAAGCTTTCTTT,CASSRSKGANTEAFF
TRBJ2-1,once,TRBV5-4,TRBD1,TGTGCCAGCAGCTTGGCGGGCAGGGGGCGCAATGAGCAGTTCTTC,CASSLAGRGRNEQFF
TRBJ2-2,once,TRBV9,TRBD1,TGTGCCAGCAGCTTAGGGGGCTCCCAGGCCGGGGAGCTGTTTTTT,CASSLGGSQAGELFF
TRBJ2-2,-,TRBV7-7,-,TGTGCCAGCAGCGACCAAGGAGGGTTCGGGGAGCTGTTTTTT,CASSDQGGFGELFF
TRBJ2-7,-,TRBV2,TRBD1,TGTGCCAGCAGTGACCCGGGACAGGGGGCCTACGAGCAGTACTTC,CASSDPGQGAYEQYF
TRBJ2-5,-,TRBV5-4,TRBD1,TGTGCCAGCAGCTTGATGCACAGGGGGCACGAGACCCAGTACTTC,CASSLMHRGHETQYF
TRBJ2-7,-,TRBV5-6,TRBD1,TGTGCCAGCAGCTGGGGACAGGGGAGCTCCTACGAGCAGTACTTC,CASSWGQGSSYEQYF
TRBJ2-7,-,TRBV5-1,-,TGCGCCAGCACCGGTCAGGGAATGAACGAGCAGTACTTC,CASTGQGMNEQYF
TRBJ1-2,-,TRBV6-6,TRBD1,TGTGCCAGCAGAGCGGGACAGGGGATAACCAGCGAAGGCTACACCTTC,CASRAGQGITSEGYTF
TRBJ2-1,-,TRBV18,TRBD2,TGTGCCAGCTCACCACCCGGGGGAGGGCGTTACAATGAGCAGTTCTTC,CASSPPGGGRYNEQFF